Below, 9 T cell receptor beta chains from the same sample are listed, as sequenced in a study of T cells in Graves' hyperthyroidism and ophthalmopathy (dated by TCRdb to the late 2010s). The protocol used for the library was multiplex PCR. These reads were obtained on an Illumina HiSeq 2000. TCR beta CDR3 regions were amplified from RNA transcripts. For the first round of RT-PCR on the TCR CDR3, the HTBI primer set was used together with the Qiagen OneStep RT-PCR kit. TCRdb cleaned the public reads at Q25 with fastp, built clones with MiXCR and kept in-frame beta chains. All rows with the same CDR3 protein become a single entry with the most common DNA and genes. Across this sample there are under 400,000 distinct CDR3 sequences, with roughly 14% seen only once. The ten biggest clones cover around 10% of the sample. The specimen was blood. These receptors came from a woman between 55 and 75 years old with Graves' hyperthyroidism.

This clonotype was seen many times. This chain links TRBV28 with TRBJ1-2; 8 bases fit TRBD1. Trimming took 3 bases from V and 0 from J; bases not matched to a gene: 3. The CDR3 contains 15 residues. Per the germline V gene, CDR1 is MDHEN and CDR2 is SYDVKM. CDR3 nucleotide sequence: TGTGCCAGCAGTTTGCCGACAGGGGCTAACTATGGCTACACCTTC. The encoded protein is CASSLPTGANYGYTF.

In this sample, this clonotype turned up once. The CDR3 DNA sequence: TGTGCCAGCAGACCGCTAGCGGGAGGGTACGAGCAGTACTTC. Amino acid sequence: CASRPLAGGYEQYF. The rearrangement links TRBV6-1 to TRBJ2-7, with TRBD2 identical over 12 bases. This CDR3 has 14 residues. Germline-derived CDR1 and CDR2 are MNHNS and SASEGT. V shed 6 bases, J shed 4 bases, and the junction held 4 bases outside the gene matches.

This clonotype was seen at least ten times. This sequence joins TRBV20-1 and TRBJ2-3, with D unresolved. Trimming took 4 bases from V and 2 from J, leaving 7 bases between them. The CDR3 has 12 residues. Germline loops: CDR1 DFQATT, CDR2 SNEGSKA (reference sequence). CDR3 amino acids: CSATPATDTQYF. The DNA of the CDR3 is TGCAGTGCTACACCAGCCACAGATACGCAGTATTTT.

This clonotype was seen a few times. The rearrangement uses TRBV28 and TRBJ1-5; 8 bases match TRBD1. The CDR3 spans 15 residues. Germline V gives CDR1 MDHEN, CDR2 SYDVKM. With 5 bases clipped from V and 6 bases from J, the junction kept 9 bases outside the gene matches. This CDR3 is CASSILRGRIQPQHF. The CDR3 region has the DNA TGTGCCAGCAGTATCCTCAGGGGGCGCATTCAGCCCCAGCATTTT.

Here the CDR3 DNA reads TGTGCCAGCAGTTTAAAGGGAGGGGACTATGGCTACACCTTC. Translation: CASSLKGGDYGYTF. The chain joins TRBV12-3 or TRBV12-4 to TRBJ1-2, with D possibly being TRBD1 (5 bases). The length of the CDR3 is 14 residues. V gave up 2 bases and J gave up 3 bases, with 10 bases separating them.

This clonotype has at least ten counts. The CDR3 sequence is CSARPTGGPYNEQFF. In DNA, the CDR3 is TGCAGTGCTAGACCAACGGGAGGGCCGTACAATGAGCAGTTCTTC. The chain carries TRBV20-1 and TRBJ2-1, with 8 positions matching TRBD2. This CDR3 region has 15 residues. The V and J ends lost 2 bases and 4 bases, in that order; junction bases with no gene match: 7. Germline V lookup: CDR1 DFQATT, CDR2 SNEGSKA (reference sequence).

Many counts were recorded for this clonotype. The gene calls are TRBV29-1 and TRBJ1-2; D perhaps matches TRBD1 (5 bases). This CDR3 contains 13 residues. Trimming took off 1 base at V and 8 bases at J, with 14 bases between the two ends. Germline V CDR1 and CDR2: SQVTM, ANQGSEA. The CDR3 DNA reads as TGCAGCGTTGAAGGGACGGGACGTATGGGCTACACCTTC. Amino acid sequence: CSVEGTGRMGYTF.

The genes are TRBV2 and TRBJ1-1; no clear D gene. The V gene lost 1 base and the J gene lost 1 base, with 10 bases spanning the gap. The CDR3 length is 15 residues. From germline, CDR1 is SNHLY and CDR2 FYNNEI. CDR3 region: CASSEGPVGNTEAFF. In nucleotides, the CDR3 is TGTGCCAGCAGTGAAGGGCCAGTGGGGAACACTGAAGCTTTCTTT.

This clonotype was seen many times. The chain links TRBV12-3 or TRBV12-4 to TRBJ1-5; D not certain. The CDR3 has 15 amino acids. V was clipped by 2 bases and J by 3 bases, with 11 bases between them. CDR3 coding DNA: TGTGCCAGCAGTTTAAGTAGACGGTCCAATCAGCCCCAGCATTTT. Translated: CASSLSRRSNQPQHF.